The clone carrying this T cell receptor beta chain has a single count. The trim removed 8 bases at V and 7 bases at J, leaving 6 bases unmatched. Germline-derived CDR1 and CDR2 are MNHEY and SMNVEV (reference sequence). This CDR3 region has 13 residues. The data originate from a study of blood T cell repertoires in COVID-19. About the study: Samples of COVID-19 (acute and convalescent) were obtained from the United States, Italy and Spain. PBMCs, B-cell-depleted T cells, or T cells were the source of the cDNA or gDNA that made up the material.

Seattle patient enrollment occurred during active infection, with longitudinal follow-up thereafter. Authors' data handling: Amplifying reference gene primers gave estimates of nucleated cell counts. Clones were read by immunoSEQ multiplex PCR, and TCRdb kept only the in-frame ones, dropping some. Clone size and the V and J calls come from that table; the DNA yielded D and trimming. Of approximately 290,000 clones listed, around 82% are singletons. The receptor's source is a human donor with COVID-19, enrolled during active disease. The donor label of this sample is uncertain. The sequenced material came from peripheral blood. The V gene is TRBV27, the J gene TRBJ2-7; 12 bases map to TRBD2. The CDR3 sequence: CASRRLAGDEQYF. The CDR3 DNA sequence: TGTGCCAGCCGCAGACTAGCGGGAGATGAGCAGTACTTC.